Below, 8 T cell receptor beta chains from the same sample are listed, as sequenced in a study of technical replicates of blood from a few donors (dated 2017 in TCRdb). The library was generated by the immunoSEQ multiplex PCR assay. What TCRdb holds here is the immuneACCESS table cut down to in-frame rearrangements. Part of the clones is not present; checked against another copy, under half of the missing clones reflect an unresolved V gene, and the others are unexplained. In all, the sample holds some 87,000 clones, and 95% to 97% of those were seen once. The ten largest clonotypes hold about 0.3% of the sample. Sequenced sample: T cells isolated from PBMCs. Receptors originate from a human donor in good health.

Here the CDR3 reads CASSIVGGRDTQYF. Here the CDR3 DNA reads TGTGCCAGTAGTATTGTGGGAGGGCGGGATACGCAGTATTTT. This chain joins TRBV19 and TRBJ2-3, with 7 bases that match TRBD2. The ends lost 3 bases at V and 6 bases at J; junction bases unmatched: 6. The germline CDR1 and CDR2 sequences are LNHDA and SQIVND (reference sequence). The CDR3 sequence is 14 residues long.

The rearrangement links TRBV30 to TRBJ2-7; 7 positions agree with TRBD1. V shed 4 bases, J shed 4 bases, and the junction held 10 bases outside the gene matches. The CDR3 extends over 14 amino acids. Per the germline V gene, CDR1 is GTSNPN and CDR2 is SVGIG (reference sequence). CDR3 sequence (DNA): TGTGCCTGGAATGGGGTGACAGGGTCGTACGAGCAGTACTTC. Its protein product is CAWNGVTGSYEQYF. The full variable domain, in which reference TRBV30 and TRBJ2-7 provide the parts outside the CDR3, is SQTIHQWPATLVQPVGSPLSLECTVEGTSNPNLYWYRQAAGRGLQLLFYSVGIGQISSEVPQNLSASRPQDRQFILSSKKLLLSDSGFYLCAWNGVTGSYEQYFGPGTRLTVT.

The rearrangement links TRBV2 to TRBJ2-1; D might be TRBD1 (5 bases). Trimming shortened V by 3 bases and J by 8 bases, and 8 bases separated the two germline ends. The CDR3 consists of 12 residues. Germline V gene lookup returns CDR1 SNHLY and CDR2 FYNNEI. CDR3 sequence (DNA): TGTGCCAGCAGTGAGTTGGGGCATGAGCAGTTCTTC. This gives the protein CASSELGHEQFF.

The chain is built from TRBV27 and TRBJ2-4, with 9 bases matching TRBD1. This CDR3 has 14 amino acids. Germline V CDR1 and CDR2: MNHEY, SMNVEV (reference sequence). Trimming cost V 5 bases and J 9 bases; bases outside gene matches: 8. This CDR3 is CASSGNRGLGIQYF. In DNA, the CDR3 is TGTGCCAGCAGTGGGAACAGGGGGCTCGGCATTCAGTACTTC.

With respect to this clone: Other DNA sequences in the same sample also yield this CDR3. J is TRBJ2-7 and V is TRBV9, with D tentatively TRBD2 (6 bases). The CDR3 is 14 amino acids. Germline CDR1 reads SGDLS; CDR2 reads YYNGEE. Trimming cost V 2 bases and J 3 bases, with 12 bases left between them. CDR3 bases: TGTGCCAGCAGCGTTGGCGGGGAAAGCTACGAGCAGTACTTC. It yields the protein CASSVGGESYEQYF.

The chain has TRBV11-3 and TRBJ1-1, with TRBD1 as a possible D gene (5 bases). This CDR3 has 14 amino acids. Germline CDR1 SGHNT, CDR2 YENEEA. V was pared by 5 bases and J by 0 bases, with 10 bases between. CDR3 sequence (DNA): TGTGCCAGCAGCGCAGGGTTAATGAACACTGAAGCTTTCTTT. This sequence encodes CASSAGLMNTEAFF.

The DNA for the CDR3 is TGTGCCAGTAGTCGTATTAACTATGGCTACACCTTC. The encoded protein is CASSRINYGYTF. This chain links TRBV19 with TRBJ1-2; D is ambiguous. V lost 5 bases to trimming and J lost 1 base, with 5 bases between them. The CDR3 sequence is 12 residues long. Germline CDR1 LNHDA, CDR2 SQIVND (reference sequence).

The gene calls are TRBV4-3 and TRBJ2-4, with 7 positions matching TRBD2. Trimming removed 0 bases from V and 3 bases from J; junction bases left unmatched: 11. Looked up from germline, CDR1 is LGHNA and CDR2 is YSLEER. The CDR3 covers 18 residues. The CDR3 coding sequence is TGCGCCAGCAGCCAAGAACACAAGACTAGCCCAGGCAAAAACATTCAGTACTTC. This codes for CASSQEHKTSPGKNIQYF.